One TCR beta chain is described in this entry. Its antigen is unknown. These data are taken from a study of vaccination effects on CD4 cells after COVID-19. About the study: Participants completed two doses of the BNT162b2 or mRNA-1273 vaccine. Study results and limitations: Late post-vaccination samples showed marked contraction of infection- and vaccine-induced clones.

ViraFEST assay sequencing came after antigen-specific CD4+ T cells were expanded with viral peptide pools. Investigators separated out CD4+ T cells once 10 days of culture had passed. Nucleocapsid antibodies stayed negative before and after vaccination, showing no earlier SARS-CoV-2 infection. It was on days 3 and 7 that half the medium was replaced with IL-2 medium. CDR1 and CDR2 (germline): WSHSY, SAAADI. The CDR3 sequence is 12 residues long. V was cut by 3 bases and J by 4 bases, with 4 bases left in between. The protocol was immunoSEQ multiplex PCR, while the TCRdb copy is restricted to in-frame clones and leaves out a portion. The sample contains tens of thousands of clones, about 76% of which appear only once.

This clonotype was obtained from a human donor who received a COVID-19 vaccine. The starting material was CD4+ T cells from PBMCs cultured with SARS-CoV-2 spike peptides, obtained before COVID-19 vaccination. The chain joins TRBV10-2 to TRBJ2-1, with no clear D. DNA of the CDR3: TGCGCCAGCAGTGACGGATACAATGAGCAGTTCTTC. This codes for CASSDGYNEQFF.